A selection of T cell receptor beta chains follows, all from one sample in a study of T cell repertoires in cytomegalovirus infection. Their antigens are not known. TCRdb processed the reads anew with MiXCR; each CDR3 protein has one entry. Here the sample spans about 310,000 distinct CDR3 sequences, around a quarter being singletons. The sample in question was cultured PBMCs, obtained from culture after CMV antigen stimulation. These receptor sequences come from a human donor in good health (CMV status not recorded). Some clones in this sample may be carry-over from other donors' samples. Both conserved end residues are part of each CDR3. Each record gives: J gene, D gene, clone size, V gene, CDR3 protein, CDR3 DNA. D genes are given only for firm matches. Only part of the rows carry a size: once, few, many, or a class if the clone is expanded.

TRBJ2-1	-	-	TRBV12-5	CASALTLYNEQFF	TGTGCTAGTGCCCTGACCCTTTACAATGAGCAGTTCTTC
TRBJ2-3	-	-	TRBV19	CASTGFSTDTQYF	TGTGCCAGTACAGGATTTAGCACAGATACGCAGTATTTT
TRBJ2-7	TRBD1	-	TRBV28	CASSLSRTGLAHEQYF	TGTGCCAGCAGTTTATCAAGGACAGGGTTAGCCCACGAGCAGTACTTC
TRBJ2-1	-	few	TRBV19	CASSWRSGVEQFF	TGTGCCAGTAGTTGGAGGTCGGGGGTTGAGCAGTTCTTC
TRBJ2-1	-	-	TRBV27	CASSFFSGGDNEQFF	TGTGCCAGCAGTTTTTTCAGCGGAGGAGACAATGAGCAGTTCTTC
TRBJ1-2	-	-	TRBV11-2	CASSLVTFNYGYTF	TGTGCCAGCAGCTTAGTTACCTTCAACTATGGCTACACCTTC
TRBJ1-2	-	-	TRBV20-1	CSAPPPGMGGYTF	TGCAGTGCTCCCCCCCCCGGGATGGGAGGCTACACCTTC
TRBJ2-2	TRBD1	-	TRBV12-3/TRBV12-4	CASSSDRVAGELFF	TGTGCCAGCAGTTCCGACAGGGTGGCCGGGGAGCTGTTTTTT
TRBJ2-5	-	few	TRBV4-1	CASSQDAGPKTQYF	TGCGCCAGCAGCCAAGATGCAGGGCCTAAGACCCAGTACTTC
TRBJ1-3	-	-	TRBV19	CASTSVGVGAGNTIYF	TGTGCCAGTACCTCGGTGGGGGTAGGAGCTGGAAACACCATATATTTT
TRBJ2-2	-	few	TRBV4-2	CASSPTTGELFF	TGTGCCAGCAGCCCTACTACCGGGGAGCTGTTTTTT
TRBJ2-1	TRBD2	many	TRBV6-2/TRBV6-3	CASRTRSSGRGNEQFF	TGTGCCAGCAGGACGAGATCTAGCGGGAGGGGCAATGAGCAGTTCTTC
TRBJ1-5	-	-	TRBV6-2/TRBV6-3	CASSYPIQGRNQPQHF	TGTGCCAGCAGTTACCCGATCCAGGGGAGGAATCAGCCCCAGCATTTT
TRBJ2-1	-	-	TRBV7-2	CASSSPVAWKNEQFF	TGTGCCAGCAGTTCTCCAGTGGCTTGGAAGAATGAGCAGTTCTTC
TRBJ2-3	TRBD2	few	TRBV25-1	CASSEWLAGGGTDTQYF	TGTGCCAGCAGTGAGTGGCTAGCGGGAGGGGGCACAGATACGCAGTATTTT
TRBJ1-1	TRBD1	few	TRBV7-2	CASSLTGPSWAFF	TGTGCCAGCAGCTTGACAGGGCCCTCATGGGCTTTCTTT
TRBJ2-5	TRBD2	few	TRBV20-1	CSASGTSGREETQYF	TGCAGCGCCTCCGGGACTAGCGGGAGAGAAGAGACCCAGTACTTC
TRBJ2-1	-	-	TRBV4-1	CASSLATSSYNEQFF	TGCGCCAGCAGTTTAGCGACGAGCTCCTACAATGAGCAGTTCTTC
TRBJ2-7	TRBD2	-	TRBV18	CASSPRLAGHEQYF	TGTGCCAGCTCACCAAGACTAGCGGGACACGAGCAGTACTTC
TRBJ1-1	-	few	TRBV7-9	CASSFDAGLEAFF	TGTGCCAGCAGCTTCGACGCCGGTCTTGAAGCTTTCTTT
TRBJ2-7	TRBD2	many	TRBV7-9	CASSLDGSGIYEQYF	TGTGCCAGCAGCTTAGATGGTAGCGGGATATACGAGCAGTACTTC
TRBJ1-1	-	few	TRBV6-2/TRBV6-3	CASSYSGHTEAFF	TGTGCCAGCAGTTATAGCGGTCACACTGAAGCTTTCTTT
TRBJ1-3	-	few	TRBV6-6	CASSYSIGRGNTIYF	TGTGCCAGCAGTTACTCGATCGGCAGAGGAAACACCATATATTTT
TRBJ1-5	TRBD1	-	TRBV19	CASRSTGVGNQPQHF	TGTGCCAGTAGATCGACAGGGGTGGGCAATCAGCCCCAGCATTTT
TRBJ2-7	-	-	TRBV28	CASSLLGDHYEQYF	TGTGCCAGCAGTTTACTAGGGGATCACTACGAGCAGTACTTC
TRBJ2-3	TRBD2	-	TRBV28	CASSSPLGGEGTQYF	TGTGCCAGCAGTTCCCCCCTCGGGGGGGAGGGTACGCAGTATTTT
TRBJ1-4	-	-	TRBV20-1	CSAPLGGATQQNEKLFF	TGCAGTGCTCCCCTTGGGGGGGCTACCCAGCAGAATGAAAAACTGTTTTTT
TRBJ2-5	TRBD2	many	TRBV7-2	CASSLLAGLQETQYF	TGTGCCAGCAGCTTACTAGCGGGGTTACAAGAGACCCAGTACTTC
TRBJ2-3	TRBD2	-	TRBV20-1	CSAQTSGRLTDTQYF	TGCAGTGCGCAAACTAGCGGGAGGTTGACAGATACGCAGTATTTT
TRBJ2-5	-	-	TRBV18	CASSPQGRIETQYF	TGTGCCAGCTCACCACAGGGACGGATTGAGACCCAGTACTTC
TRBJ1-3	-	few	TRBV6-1	CASSEEPSWGAIYF	TGTGCCAGCAGTGAAGAGCCGTCGTGGGGCGCCATATATTTT
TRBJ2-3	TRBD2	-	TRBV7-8	CASSLAGLATADTQYF	TGTGCCAGCAGCTTAGCTGGACTAGCGACGGCAGATACGCAGTATTTT
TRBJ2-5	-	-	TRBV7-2	CAGAAGETQYF	TGTGCCGGAGCGGCGGGAGAGACCCAGTACTTC
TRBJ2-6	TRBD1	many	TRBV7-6	CASSSGTGGSSGANVLTF	TGTGCCAGCAGCTCCGGGACAGGGGGTTCCTCTGGGGCCAACGTCCTGACTTTC
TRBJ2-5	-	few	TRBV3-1	CASNYRVSPIGQRETQYF	TGTGCCAGCAACTACCGGGTTTCCCCGATTGGTCAAAGAGAGACCCAGTACTTC
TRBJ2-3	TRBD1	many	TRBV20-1	CSARSRDRGRTDTQYF	TGCAGTGCTAGATCGAGGGACAGGGGGCGCACAGATACGCAGTATTTT
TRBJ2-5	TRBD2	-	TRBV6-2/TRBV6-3	CASSGGGKETQYF	TGTGCCAGCAGTGGGGGGGGGAAAGAGACCCAGTACTTC
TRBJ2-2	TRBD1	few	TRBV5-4	CASSLPTGGNTGELFF	TGTGCCAGCAGCTTGCCCACAGGGGGGAACACCGGGGAGCTGTTTTTT
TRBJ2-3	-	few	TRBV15	CATSTNTDTQYF	TGTGCCACCAGCACGAATACAGATACGCAGTATTTT
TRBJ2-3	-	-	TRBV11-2	CASSLDWLRERTDTQYF	TGTGCCAGCAGCTTAGATTGGTTACGGGAGCGCACAGATACGCAGTATTTT
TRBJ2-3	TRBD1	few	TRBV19	CASRDRFTDTQYF	TGTGCCAGCCGGGACAGATTCACAGATACGCAGTATTTT
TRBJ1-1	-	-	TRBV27	CASSTNRNTEAFF	TGTGCCAGCAGTACCAACAGGAACACTGAAGCTTTCTTT
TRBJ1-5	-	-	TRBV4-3	CASSQDRRGNQPQHF	TGCGCCAGCAGCCAAGATAGAAGGGGCAATCAGCCCCAGCATTTT
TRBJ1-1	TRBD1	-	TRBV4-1	CASRAGGGGTEAFF	TGCGCCAGCAGGGCAGGGGGCGGAGGGACTGAAGCTTTCTTT
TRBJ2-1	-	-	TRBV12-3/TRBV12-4	CASSFVFGASSYNEQFF	TGTGCCAGCAGTTTTGTATTCGGGGCGAGCTCCTACAATGAGCAGTTCTTC